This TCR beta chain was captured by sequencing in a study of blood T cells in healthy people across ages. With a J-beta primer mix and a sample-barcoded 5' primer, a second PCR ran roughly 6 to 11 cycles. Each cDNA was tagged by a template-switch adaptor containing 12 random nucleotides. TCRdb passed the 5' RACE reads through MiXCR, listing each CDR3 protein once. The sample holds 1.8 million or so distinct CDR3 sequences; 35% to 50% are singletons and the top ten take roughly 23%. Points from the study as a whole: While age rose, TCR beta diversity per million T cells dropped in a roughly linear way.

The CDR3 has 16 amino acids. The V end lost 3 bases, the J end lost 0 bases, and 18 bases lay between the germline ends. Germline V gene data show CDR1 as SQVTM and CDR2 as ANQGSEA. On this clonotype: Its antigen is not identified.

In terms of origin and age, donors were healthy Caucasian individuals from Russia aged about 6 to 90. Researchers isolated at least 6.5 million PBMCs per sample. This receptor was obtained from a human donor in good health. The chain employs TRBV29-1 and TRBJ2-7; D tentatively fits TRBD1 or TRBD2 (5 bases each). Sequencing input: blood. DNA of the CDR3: TGCAGCGTTGATTACGGGACGCAGGGACCCTCCTACGAGCAGTACTTC. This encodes CSVDYGTQGPSYEQYF.